This T cell receptor beta chain derives from a study of CD8+CD57+ T cells in acquired aplastic anemia. Researchers used genomic DNA as the template to profile TCR beta VDJ and CDR3. TCRdb re-derived calls from the reads in MiXCR, one entry per CDR3 protein. The sample carries about 270,000 distinct CDR3 sequences, about 80% recorded once. Patients picked for sequencing had shown CD8+CD57+ cell expansion detected by flow cytometry. Germline CDR1 SGHTA, CDR2 FQGNSA. The CDR3 is 13 amino acids. Remarks on this clonotype: The junction differs from germline at one of its ends, possibly a read error.

This TCR came from a human donor with aplastic anemia. The source material was sorted CD4+, CD8+, or CD8+CD57+ T cells (not recorded which) from PBMCs. The V call is TRBV7-2, the J call TRBJ2-3; weak D call: TRBD1 (6 bases). Here the CDR3 DNA reads TGTGCCAGCGGGTTAGGGGGAACTCCCACTACGCATTTT. Its translation is CASGLGGTPTTHF. The full variable domain, completed using reference TRBV7-2 and TRBJ2-3, is GAGVSQSPSNKVTEKGKDVELRCDPISGHTALYWYRQSLGQGLEFLIYFQGNSAPDKSGLPSDRFSAERTGGSVSTLTIQRTQQEDSAVYLCASGLGGTPTTHFGPGTRLTVL.